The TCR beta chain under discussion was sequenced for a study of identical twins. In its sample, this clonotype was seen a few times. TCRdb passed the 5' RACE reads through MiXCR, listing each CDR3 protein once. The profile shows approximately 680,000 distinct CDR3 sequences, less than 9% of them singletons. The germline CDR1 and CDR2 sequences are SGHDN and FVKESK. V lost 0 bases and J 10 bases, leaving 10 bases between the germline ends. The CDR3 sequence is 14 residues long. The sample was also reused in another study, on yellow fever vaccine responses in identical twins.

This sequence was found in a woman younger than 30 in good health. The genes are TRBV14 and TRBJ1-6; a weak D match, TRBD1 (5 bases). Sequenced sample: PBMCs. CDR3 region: CASSQDRVGSPLHF. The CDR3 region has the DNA TGTGCCAGCAGCCAAGACAGGGTTGGATCACCCCTCCACTTT. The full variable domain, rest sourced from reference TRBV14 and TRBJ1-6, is EAGVTQFPSHSVIEKGQTVTLRCDPISGHDNLYWYRRVMGKEIKFLLHFVKESKQDESGMPNNRFLAERTGGTYSTLKVQPAELEDSGVYFCASSQDRVGSPLHFGNGTRLTVT.